The T cell receptor (beta chain) under discussion was sequenced for a study of blood T cell repertoires in COVID-19. The protocol was immunoSEQ multiplex PCR, while the TCRdb copy is restricted to in-frame clones and leaves out a portion. The sample has about 240,000 clones, about 81% seen once; the top ten hold 12%. Germline V gene lookup returns CDR1 SNHLY and CDR2 FYNNEI. Trimming pared 5 bases from V and 2 bases from J, leaving 9 bases between. CDR3 size: 13 residues. The chain is built from TRBV2 and TRBJ1-2; D remains unclear. This clonotype originated in a woman aged 60 to 75 with active or convalescent COVID-19. The source material was peripheral blood. The chain's CDR3 is CASSQLENYGYTF. The CDR3 DNA follows: TGTGCCAGCAGTCAGCTGGAGAACTATGGCTACACCTTC.